The 10 T cell receptor beta chains in this list originate from one sample, sequenced in a study of blood T cell repertoires in COVID-19. The data were produced by immunoSEQ multiplex PCR, yet TCRdb's version contains in-frame clones alone and is incomplete. This table has 150,000 to 200,000 clones, 80% to 90% appearing once. The sample comprised peripheral blood. The receptor source for this set is a man in his fifties or sixties with acute or convalescent COVID-19.

The chain combines TRBV6-5 with TRBJ1-5; 7 positions agree with TRBD1. The trim removed 7 bases at V and 0 bases at J, leaving 3 bases unmatched. The germline gives CDR1 MNHEY, CDR2 SVGAGI. The CDR3 consists of 14 residues. CDR3 nucleotides: TGTGCCAGCACGGGACAGTATAGCAATCAGCCCCAGCATTTT. Translated, it gives CASTGQYSNQPQHF.

This chain's CDR3 is CASSWTGGKGYGYTF. DNA for the CDR3: TGCGCCAGCAGCTGGACAGGGGGGAAGGGCTATGGCTACACCTTC. The genes are TRBV5-1 and TRBJ1-2; 10 bases align to TRBD1. CDR3 length equals 15 residues. Unmatched junction bases numbered 6, after V lost 3 bases and J lost 4 bases. Germline V gene data show CDR1 as SGHRS and CDR2 as YFSETQ.

The chain combines TRBV30 with TRBJ1-1; no firm D call. CDR1 and CDR2 from the germline V gene are GTSNPN and SVGIG (reference sequence). V shed 2 bases and J shed 5 bases, with 12 bases lying between them. The CDR3 length is 13 residues. The CDR3 DNA reads as TGTGCCTGGAGTCACGAGGGAAGGACTGAAGCTTTCTTT. Translating gives CAWSHEGRTEAFF.

The chain joins TRBV4-1 to TRBJ2-3; 12 bases line up with TRBD2. This CDR3 has 19 amino acids. V was pared by 3 bases and J by 1 base, with 11 bases of the junction left unmatched. Germline V gene sequence: CDR1 MGHRA, CDR2 YSYEKL. The CDR3, as DNA: TGCGCCAGCAGCCAGGGACTAGCGGGTGACACCCTCGGCACAGATACGCAGTATTTT. It encodes CASSQGLAGDTLGTDTQYF.

This chain connects TRBV29-1 to TRBJ2-3; no firm D call. This CDR3 contains 13 residues. Looked up from germline, CDR1 is SQVTM and CDR2 is ANQGSEA. V shed 4 bases and J shed 0 bases, with 8 bases lying between them. CDR3 residues: CSVVFPSTDTQYF. In DNA form, the CDR3 reads TGCAGCGTTGTATTTCCTAGCACAGATACGCAGTATTTT.

The chain uses TRBV27 and TRBJ1-2; tentative D call: TRBD1 (5 bases). The germline V gene has CDR1 MNHEY and CDR2 SMNVEV (reference sequence). This CDR3 spans 16 amino acids. Between the trimmed V and J ends, which lost 3 bases and 7 bases, there was a span of 21 bases. CDR3 DNA: TGTGCCAGCAGTTTGCGGGGCTATGGGGGTGAGGCTGGCTACACCTTC. Residues: CASSLRGYGGEAGYTF.

The genes are TRBV27 and TRBJ2-7; 7 positions match TRBD1. V shed 5 bases, J shed 0 bases, and the junction held 10 bases outside the gene matches. Germline CDR1 MNHEY, CDR2 SMNVEV (reference sequence). The CDR3 loop spans 16 amino acids. CDR3 DNA sequence: TGTGCCAGCAGTCCCTCCACGACAGGGAGCTCCTACGAGCAGTACTTC. This translates into CASSPSTTGSSYEQYF.

The rearrangement joins TRBV6-5 to TRBJ1-6; the match to TRBD1 covers 7 bases. CDR1 and CDR2 (germline): MNHEY, SVGAGI. CDR3 length: 15 residues. V shed 2 bases, J shed 9 bases, and the junction held 7 bases outside the gene matches. CDR3 coding DNA: TGTGCCAGCAGTTACGGGGACCGACAGGGTTCACCCCTCCACTTT. Translated, it gives CASSYGDRQGSPLHF.

The chain carries TRBV11-2 and TRBJ1-6; tentative D call: TRBD1 (6 bases). The CDR3 covers 15 residues. V was clipped by 0 bases and J by 7 bases, with 10 bases between them. The germline CDR1 and CDR2 sequences are SGHAT and FQNNGV. This chain's CDR3 is CASSLEWGRNSPLHF. The CDR3 region has the DNA TGTGCCAGCAGCTTAGAGTGGGGGCGGAATTCACCCCTCCACTTT.

This sequence joins TRBV18 and TRBJ2-7, with D unresolved. The CDR3 spans 14 residues. The V and J ends lost 5 bases and 0 bases respectively, with 11 bases between them. Germline CDR1 reads KGHSH; CDR2 reads LQKENI. CDR3 residues: CASSTQKSSYEQYF. CDR3 DNA: TGTGCCAGCTCAACTCAAAAGAGCTCCTACGAGCAGTACTTC.